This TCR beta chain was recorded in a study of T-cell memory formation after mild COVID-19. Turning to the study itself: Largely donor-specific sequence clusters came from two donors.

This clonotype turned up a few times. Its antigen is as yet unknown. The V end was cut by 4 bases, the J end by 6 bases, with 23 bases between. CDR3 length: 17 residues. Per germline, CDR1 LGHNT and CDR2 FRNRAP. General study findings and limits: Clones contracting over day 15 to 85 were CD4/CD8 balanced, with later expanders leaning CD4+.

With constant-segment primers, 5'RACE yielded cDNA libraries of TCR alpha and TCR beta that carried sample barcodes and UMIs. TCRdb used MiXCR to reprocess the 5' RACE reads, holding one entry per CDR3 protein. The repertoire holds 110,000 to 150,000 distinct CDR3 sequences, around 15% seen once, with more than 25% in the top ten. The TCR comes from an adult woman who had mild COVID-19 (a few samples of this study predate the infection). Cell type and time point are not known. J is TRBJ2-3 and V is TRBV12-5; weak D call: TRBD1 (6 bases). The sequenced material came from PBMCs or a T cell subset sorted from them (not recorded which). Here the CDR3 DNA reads TGTGCTAGTGGTTCCGGACAGCTCGCCCCGGCCTCGGATACGCAGTATTTT. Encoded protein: CASGSGQLAPASDTQYF.